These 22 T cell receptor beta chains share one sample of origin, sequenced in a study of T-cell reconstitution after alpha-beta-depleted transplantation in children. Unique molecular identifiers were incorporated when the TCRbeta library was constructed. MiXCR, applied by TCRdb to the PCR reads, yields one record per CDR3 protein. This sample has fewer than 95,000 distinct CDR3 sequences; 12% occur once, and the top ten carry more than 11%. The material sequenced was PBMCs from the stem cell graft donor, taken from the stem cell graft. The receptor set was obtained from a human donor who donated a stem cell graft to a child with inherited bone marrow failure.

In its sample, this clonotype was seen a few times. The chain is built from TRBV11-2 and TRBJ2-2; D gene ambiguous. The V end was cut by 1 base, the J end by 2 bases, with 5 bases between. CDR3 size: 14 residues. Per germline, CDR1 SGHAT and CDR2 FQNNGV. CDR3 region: CASSLALNTGELFF. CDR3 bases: TGTGCCAGCAGCTTAGCGCTAAACACCGGGGAGCTGTTTTTT.

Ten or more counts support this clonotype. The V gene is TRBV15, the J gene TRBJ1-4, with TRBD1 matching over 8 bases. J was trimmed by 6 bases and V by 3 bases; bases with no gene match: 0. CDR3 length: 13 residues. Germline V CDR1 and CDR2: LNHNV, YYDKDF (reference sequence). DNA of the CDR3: TGTGCCACCAGCAGGGACAGGGATGAAAAACTGTTTTTT. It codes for CATSRDRDEKLFF.

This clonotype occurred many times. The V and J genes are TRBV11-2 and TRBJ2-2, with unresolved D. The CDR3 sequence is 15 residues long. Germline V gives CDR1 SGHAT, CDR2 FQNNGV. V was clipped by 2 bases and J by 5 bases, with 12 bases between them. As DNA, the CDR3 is TGTGCCAGCAGCTTATGGGCAGGAATTACCGGGGAGCTGTTTTTT. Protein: CASSLWAGITGELFF.

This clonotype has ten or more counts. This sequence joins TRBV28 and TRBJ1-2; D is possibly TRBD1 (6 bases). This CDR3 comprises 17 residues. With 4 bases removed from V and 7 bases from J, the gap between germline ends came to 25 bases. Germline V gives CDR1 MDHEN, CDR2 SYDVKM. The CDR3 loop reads CASSYALGQGMVGGYTF. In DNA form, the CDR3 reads TGTGCCAGCAGTTACGCCCTCGGGCAGGGGATGGTAGGTGGCTACACCTTC.

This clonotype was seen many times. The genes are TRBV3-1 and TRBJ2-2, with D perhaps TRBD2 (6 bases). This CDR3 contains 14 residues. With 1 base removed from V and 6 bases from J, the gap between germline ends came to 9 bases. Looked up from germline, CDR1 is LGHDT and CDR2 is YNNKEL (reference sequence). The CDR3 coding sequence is TGTGCCAGCAGCCAAGCGGGAGAGGCCGGGGAGCTGTTTTTT. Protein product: CASSQAGEAGELFF.

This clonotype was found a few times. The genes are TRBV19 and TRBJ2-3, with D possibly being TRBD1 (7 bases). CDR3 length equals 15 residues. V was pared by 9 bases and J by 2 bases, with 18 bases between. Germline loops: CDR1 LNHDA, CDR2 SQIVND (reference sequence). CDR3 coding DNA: TGTGCCAGCCAAGTCGGAGGGGGCTACACAGATACGCAGTATTTT. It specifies CASQVGGGYTDTQYF.

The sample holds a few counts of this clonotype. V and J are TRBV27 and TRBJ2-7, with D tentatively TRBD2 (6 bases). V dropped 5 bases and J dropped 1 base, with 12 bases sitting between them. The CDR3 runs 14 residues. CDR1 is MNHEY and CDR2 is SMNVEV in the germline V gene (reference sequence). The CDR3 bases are TGTGCCAGCAGTCCTAGGCGGGATTCCTACGAGCAGTACTTC. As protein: CASSPRRDSYEQYF.

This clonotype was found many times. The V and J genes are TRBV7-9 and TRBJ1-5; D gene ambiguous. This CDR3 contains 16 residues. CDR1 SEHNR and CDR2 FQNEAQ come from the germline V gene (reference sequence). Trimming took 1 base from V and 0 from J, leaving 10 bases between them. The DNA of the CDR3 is TGTGCCAGCAGCTTAGGTGGGGAATATAGCAATCAGCCCCAGCATTTT. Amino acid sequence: CASSLGGEYSNQPQHF.

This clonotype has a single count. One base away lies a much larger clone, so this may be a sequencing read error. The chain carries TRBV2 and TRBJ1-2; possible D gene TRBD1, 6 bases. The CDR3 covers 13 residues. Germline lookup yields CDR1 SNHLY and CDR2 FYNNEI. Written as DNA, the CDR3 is TGTGCCAGCAGACAGGGCCTTAACCATGGCTACACCTTC. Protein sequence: CASRQGLNHGYTF.

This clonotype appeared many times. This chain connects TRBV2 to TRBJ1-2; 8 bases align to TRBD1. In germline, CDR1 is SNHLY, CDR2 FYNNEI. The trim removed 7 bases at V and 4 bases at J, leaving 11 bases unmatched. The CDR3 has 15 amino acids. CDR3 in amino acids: CASTSEGRGPYGYTF. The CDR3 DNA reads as TGTGCCAGCACCTCAGAGGGCAGGGGGCCCTATGGCTACACCTTC.

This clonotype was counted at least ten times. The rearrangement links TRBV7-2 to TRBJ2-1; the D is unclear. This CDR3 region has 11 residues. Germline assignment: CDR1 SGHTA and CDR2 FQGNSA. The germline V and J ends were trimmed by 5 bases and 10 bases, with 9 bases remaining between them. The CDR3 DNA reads TGTGCCAGCAGCCCGGACGAGGAGCAGTTCTTC. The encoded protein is CASSPDEEQFF.

CDR3 coding DNA: TGTGCCAGCAAGATGGGCGGGGAGCTGTTTTTT. Amino acid sequence: CASKMGGELFF. V usage is TRBV6-2 or TRBV6-3 and J usage is TRBJ2-2; no clear D gene. Trimming removed 7 bases from V and 7 bases from J, with 7 bases in between. The CDR3 spans 11 residues. CDR1 is MNHEY, CDR2 SVGEGT, per germline.

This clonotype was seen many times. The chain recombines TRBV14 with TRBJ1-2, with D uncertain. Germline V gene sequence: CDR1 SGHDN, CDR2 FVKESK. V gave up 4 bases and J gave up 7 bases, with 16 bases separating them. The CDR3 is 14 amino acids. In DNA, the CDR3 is TGTGCCAGCAGCCGCCTGGGAGGCCGGAGTGGCTACACCTTC. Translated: CASSRLGGRSGYTF.

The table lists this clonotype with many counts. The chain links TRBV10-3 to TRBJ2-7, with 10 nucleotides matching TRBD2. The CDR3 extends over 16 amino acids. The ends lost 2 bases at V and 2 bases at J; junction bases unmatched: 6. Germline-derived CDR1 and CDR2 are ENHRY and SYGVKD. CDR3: CAISEVLAGVAYEQYF. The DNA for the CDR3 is TGTGCCATCAGTGAGGTGCTAGCGGGAGTGGCCTACGAGCAGTACTTC.

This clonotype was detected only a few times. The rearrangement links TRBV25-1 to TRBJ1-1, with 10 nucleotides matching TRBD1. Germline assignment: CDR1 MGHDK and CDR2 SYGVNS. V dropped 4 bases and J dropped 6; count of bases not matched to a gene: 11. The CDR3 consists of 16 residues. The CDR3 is CASSGPGQGRGAEAFF. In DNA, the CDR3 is TGTGCCAGCAGTGGACCGGGACAGGGGAGGGGGGCTGAAGCTTTCTTT.

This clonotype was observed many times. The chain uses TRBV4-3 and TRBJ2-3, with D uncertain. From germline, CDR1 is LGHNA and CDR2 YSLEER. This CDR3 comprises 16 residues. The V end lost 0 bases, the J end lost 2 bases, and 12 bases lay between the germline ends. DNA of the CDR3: TGCGCCAGCAGCCAAGATCCCAGCTACTCCACAGATACGCAGTATTTT. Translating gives CASSQDPSYSTDTQYF.

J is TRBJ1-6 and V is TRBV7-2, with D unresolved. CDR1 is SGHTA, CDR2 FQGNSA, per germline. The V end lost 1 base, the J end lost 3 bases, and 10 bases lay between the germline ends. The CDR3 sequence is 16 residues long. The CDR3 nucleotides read TGTGCCAGCAGCTTAGGTGGCGTCGGCTATAATTCACCCCTCCACTTT. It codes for CASSLGGVGYNSPLHF.

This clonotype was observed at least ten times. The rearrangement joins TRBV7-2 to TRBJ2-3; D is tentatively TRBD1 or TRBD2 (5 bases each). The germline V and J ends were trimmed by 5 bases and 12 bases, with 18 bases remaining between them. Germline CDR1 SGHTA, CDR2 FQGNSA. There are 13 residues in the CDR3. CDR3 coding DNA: TGTGCCAGCAGCCGTGGGACCTCCAGTCTACAGTATTTT. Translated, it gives CASSRGTSSLQYF.

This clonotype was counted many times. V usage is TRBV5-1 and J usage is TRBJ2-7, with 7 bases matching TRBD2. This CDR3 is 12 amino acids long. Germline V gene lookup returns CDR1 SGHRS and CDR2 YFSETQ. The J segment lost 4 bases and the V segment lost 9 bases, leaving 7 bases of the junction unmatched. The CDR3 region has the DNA TGCGCCATCGGGGGGAGCGGATACGAGCAGTACTTC. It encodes CAIGGSGYEQYF. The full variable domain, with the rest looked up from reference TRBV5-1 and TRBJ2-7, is KAGVTQTPRYLIKTRGQQVTLSCSPISGHRSVSWYQQTPGQGLQFLFEYFSETQRNKGNFPGRFSGRQFSNSRSEMNVSTLELGDSALYLCAIGGSGYEQYFGPGTRLTVT.

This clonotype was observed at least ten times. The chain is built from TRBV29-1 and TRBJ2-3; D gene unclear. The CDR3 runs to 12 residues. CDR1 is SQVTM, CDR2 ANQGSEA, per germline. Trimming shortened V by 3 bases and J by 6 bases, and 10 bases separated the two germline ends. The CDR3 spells CSVEDQRDTQYF. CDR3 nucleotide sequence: TGCAGCGTTGAGGACCAGCGTGATACGCAGTATTTT.

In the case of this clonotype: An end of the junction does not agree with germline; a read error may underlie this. The CDR3 DNA follows: TGTGCCAGCAGTACCGGTTGGGATCAGCCCGAGCATTTT. Its translation is CASSTGWDQPEHF. The chain links TRBV6-6 to TRBJ1-5; D is uncertain. Germline-derived CDR1 and CDR2 are MNHNY and SVGAGI (reference sequence). This CDR3 region has 13 residues.

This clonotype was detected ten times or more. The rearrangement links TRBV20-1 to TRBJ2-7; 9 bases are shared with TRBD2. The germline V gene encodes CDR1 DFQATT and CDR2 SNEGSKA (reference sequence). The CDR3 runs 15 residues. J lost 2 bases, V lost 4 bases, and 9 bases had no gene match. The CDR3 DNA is TGCAGTGCTACCAAAGCGGGAGGCTCGGCCTACGAGCAGTACTTC. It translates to CSATKAGGSAYEQYF.